The entry that follows covers one TCR beta chain sequence. Its specificity is unknown. The junction does not match germline at one end; this may be a read error. These data originate in a study of Graves' ophthalmopathy and Graves' hyperthyroidism. Study-level points and caveats: Blood shared most expanded thyroid clonotypes above 0.001 frequency. Ophthalmopathy progression cases were predicted by the model with approximately 71% sensitivity and 72% to 80% specificity.

Patients were left out if they had other autoimmune diseases, uncontrolled infections, pregnancy or lactation. Diagnosis used clinical symptoms, serum thyroxine, TRAb, thyroid ultrasound and orbital computed tomography. This CDR3 has 12 amino acids. Germline values: CDR1 SGHKS, CDR2 YYEKEE (reference sequence). Amplification targeted the TCR beta CDR3 regions, with RNA transcripts as the source material. Amplification began with first-round RT-PCR using HTBI primers, then second-round multiplex PCR was performed. TCRdb passed the multiplex PCR reads through MiXCR, listing each CDR3 protein once. Among about 590,000 distinct CDR3 sequences listed, about 35% were seen once.

Sequencing used peripheral blood or thyroid tissue (not recorded which). This TCR came from an adult man with Graves' hyperthyroidism. This chain joins TRBV5-5 and TRBJ2-7; tentatively, D is TRBD1 (5 bases). The CDR3 protein is CASGLGHYEQYF. In nucleotides, the CDR3 is TGTGCCAGCGGCTTGGGGCACTACGAGCAGTACTTC.